This entry lists 12 T cell receptor beta chains sequenced from one sample in a study of blood T cell repertoires in COVID-19. Some clones are missing from TCRdb's copy, which holds only in-frame ones; the method was immunoSEQ multiplex PCR. The sample consists of 150,000 or so clones, 75% to 85% of them appearing once. Source material: peripheral blood. These receptors were obtained from a human donor with acute or convalescent COVID-19. The donor label of this sample is uncertain.

The chain is built from TRBV11-2 and TRBJ2-2; D uncertain. Trimming stripped 4 bases from V and 3 bases from J, with 15 bases between. Germline V lookup: CDR1 SGHAT, CDR2 FQNNGV. The CDR3 has 16 amino acids. CDR3 sequence: CASSSWARLDTGELFF. The CDR3 region has the DNA TGTGCCAGCAGCTCGTGGGCCCGGCTGGACACCGGGGAGCTGTTTTTT. The whole variable domain, filled in from reference TRBV11-2 and TRBJ2-2, reads EAGVAQSPRYKIIEKRQSVAFWCNPISGHATLYWYQQILGQGPKLLIQFQNNGVVDDSQLPKDRFSAERLKGVDSTLKIQPAKLEDSAVYLCASSSWARLDTGELFFGEGSRLTVL.

This sequence joins TRBV7-8 and TRBJ2-4, with 7 positions matching TRBD2. The germline gives CDR1 SGHVS, CDR2 FQNEAQ. With 5 bases clipped from V and 1 base from J, the junction kept 11 bases outside the gene matches. CDR3 length equals 17 residues. CDR3 nucleotides: TGTGCCAGCAGCCCACAAGGGACTAATCTCGCCAAAAACATTCAGTACTTC. Translating it yields CASSPQGTNLAKNIQYF.

This rearrangement joins TRBV18 to TRBJ2-1, with 9 bases matching TRBD2. Germline V lookup: CDR1 KGHSH, CDR2 LQKENI. CDR3 length: 15 amino acids. V gave up 1 base and J gave up 4 bases; unmatched junction bases: 2. Here the CDR3 reads CASSPLAGVYNEQFF. CDR3 DNA: TGTGCCAGCTCACCACTAGCGGGGGTATACAATGAGCAGTTCTTC.

This rearrangement joins TRBV10-1 to TRBJ2-3, with TRBD2 identical over 9 bases. The CDR3 sequence is 16 residues long. Germline-derived CDR1 and CDR2 are WNHNN and SYGVQD (reference sequence). The V segment lost 6 bases and the J segment 1 base; nucleotides outside the gene matches: 8. The CDR3 reads CASSSLTSGRTDTQYF. In DNA, the CDR3 is TGCGCCAGCAGCTCACTGACTAGCGGCCGCACAGATACGCAGTATTTT.

The chain links TRBV9 to TRBJ2-1; possible D gene TRBD1, 6 bases. V was shortened by 1 base and J by 8 bases, with 16 bases between the two germline ends. There are 15 residues in the CDR3. Germline CDR1 and CDR2: SGDLS and YYNGEE. CDR3 sequence (DNA): TGTGCCAGCAGCGTAACAGGGACATACATGCATGAGCAGTTCTTC. Translated, it gives CASSVTGTYMHEQFF. The full variable domain, completed using reference TRBV9 and TRBJ2-1, is DSGVTQTPKHLITATGQRVTLRCSPRSGDLSVYWYQQSLDQGLQFLIQYYNGEERAKGNILERFSAQQFPDLHSELNLSSLELGDSALYFCASSVTGTYMHEQFFGPGTRLTVL.

The gene calls are TRBV27 and TRBJ1-2, with TRBD1 matching 7 bases. This CDR3 spans 13 amino acids. Germline CDR1 reads MNHEY; CDR2 reads SMNVEV (reference sequence). V lost 7 bases and J lost 8; bases outside the gene matches: 10. CDR3 bases: TGTGCCAGCACCGATACAGGGGTAGAAGGCTACACCTTC. It encodes CASTDTGVEGYTF.

V usage is TRBV10-3 and J usage is TRBJ1-2; 10 bases match TRBD1. V shed 6 bases, J shed 4 bases, and the junction held 11 bases outside the gene matches. The length of the CDR3 is 16 residues. The V gene's germline CDR1 is ENHRY and CDR2 SYGVKD. The CDR3 protein is CAIRGDRGASSYGYTF. The DNA for the CDR3 is TGTGCCATCAGGGGGGACAGGGGCGCCTCCAGCTATGGCTACACCTTC.

V usage is TRBV3-1 (or the pseudogene TRBV3-2) and J usage is TRBJ1-4; the D is unclear. Germline V gives CDR1 LGHDT, CDR2 YNNKEL (reference sequence). This CDR3 is 14 amino acids long. V was shortened by 3 bases and J by 7 bases, with 12 bases between the two germline ends. CDR3 sequence: CASSQPPPGEKLFF. The DNA of the CDR3 is TGTGCCAGCAGCCAGCCCCCTCCGGGTGAAAAACTGTTTTTT.

This chain connects TRBV5-6 to TRBJ1-1; perhaps TRBD1 as D (6 bases). CDR1 is SGHDT, CDR2 YYEEEE, per germline. The germline V and J ends were trimmed by 0 bases and 0 bases, with 12 bases remaining between them. The CDR3 loop spans 16 amino acids. The CDR3 DNA is TGTGCCAGCAGCTTGGCGGGGGAGGGGGTGAACACTGAAGCTTTCTTT. Its translation: CASSLAGEGVNTEAFF.

The chain links TRBV7-2 to TRBJ2-7; D unclear. Trimming left V 4 bases short and J 6 bases short, with 19 bases between. CDR3 length: 15 amino acids. Germline CDR1 reads SGHTA; CDR2 reads FQGNSA. CDR3 sequence: CASSSRGIGPVEQYF. The CDR3 bases are TGTGCCAGCAGCTCCAGAGGTATTGGTCCCGTCGAGCAGTACTTC.

The CDR3 loop is CASKADLNQPQHF. The CDR3 DNA sequence: TGTGCCAGCAAAGCGGACCTTAATCAGCCCCAGCATTTT. The gene calls are TRBV2 and TRBJ1-5, with no clear D. V was shortened by 7 bases and J by 4 bases, with 11 bases between the two germline ends. Germline-derived CDR1 and CDR2 are SNHLY and FYNNEI. The CDR3 length is 13 residues.

Points on this clone: Other DNA sequences in the same sample also yield this CDR3. V gene TRBV18 combines with J gene TRBJ1-5; the D is unclear. Trimming shortened V by 3 bases and J by 4 bases, and 7 bases separated the two germline ends. The CDR3 has 13 residues. Germline V gene lookup returns CDR1 KGHSH and CDR2 LQKENI. CDR3 residues: CASSPDKNQPQHF. Here the CDR3 DNA reads TGTGCCAGCTCACCTGACAAAAATCAGCCCCAGCATTTT.